Below, one TCR beta chain is given with its context. Its specificity is unknown. This sample stems from a study of molecular identifiers for immune sequencing clone quantification. Whole-study results and caveats: Clones above 20 RNA copies contained over 97% of effector molecules but under 1% of naive ones. One cell's worth of spiked Jurkat TCR RNA was reportedly detectable among about a million naive cells.

Between about 19,000 and 1,100,000 sorted cells, with 10%, 30% or 50% RNA, yielded naive CD8 libraries. MiXCR, applied by TCRdb to the PCR reads, yields one record per CDR3 protein. The sample holds over 60,000 distinct CDR3 sequences, under 20% seen once. CDR1 is SGHAT, CDR2 FQNNGV, per germline. The ends were cut back, 3 bases at V and 0 bases at J, with 9 bases in the middle. This CDR3 comprises 15 residues. The clonotype originates from a human donor in good health. Some libraries in this study had Jurkat cell RNA spiked in. Sequencing was carried out using naive CD8+ T cells from blood, with Jurkat cell RNA spiked in. As for subset: FACS-sorted CD8+CD4-CCR7+CD45RA+ naive T cells. The chain is built from TRBV11-2 and TRBJ2-1, with a weak D call TRBD2 (5 bases). This chain's CDR3 is CASSFIGSSYNEQFF. CDR3 in DNA: TGTGCCAGCAGCTTTATAGGGAGCTCCTACAATGAGCAGTTCTTC. The variable domain in full, with the rest retrieved from reference TRBV11-2 and TRBJ2-1, is EAGVAQSPRYKIIEKRQSVAFWCNPISGHATLYWYQQILGQGPKLLIQFQNNGVVDDSQLPKDRFSAERLKGVDSTLKIQPAKLEDSAVYLCASSFIGSSYNEQFFGPGTRLTVL.